This T cell receptor beta chain was observed in a study of T-cell reconstitution after alpha-beta-depleted transplantation in children. Study outcomes and limitations: Newly produced T cells mostly accounted for T-cell counts and diversity one year post-transplant. Surviving thymic progenitors and recipient T cells were the source of high TCRbeta diversity at day 60 in some patients. Expanded clones from the graft, numbering several hundred, reportedly supplied alpha-beta T cells about two months after transplant.

Notes on this clonotype: Its specificity is unknown.

Preparing the TCRbeta library involved the use of unique molecular identifiers. TCRdb reanalysed the PCR reads using MiXCR and keeps one entry per CDR3 protein. The table lists 600,000 or so distinct CDR3 sequences, more than 20% of them singletons. The CDR3 has 17 amino acids. The germline V gene has CDR1 LNHDA and CDR2 SQIVND (reference sequence). V lost 6 bases, J lost 4 bases, and 13 bases stayed unmatched. The sequence came from a boy less than two years old who had a stem cell transplant for acute myeloid leukemia, so the T cells may come from the graft donor. The V and J genes are TRBV19 and TRBJ2-1; 9 positions match TRBD1. Sequences were derived from PBMCs, mostly from graft donor cells, sampled 360 days after TCRalphabeta/CD19-depleted stem cell transplant. The CDR3 spells CASSQHMTGGGYNEQFF. CDR3 sequence (DNA): TGTGCCAGTAGCCAACACATGACAGGGGGAGGGTACAATGAGCAGTTCTTC.